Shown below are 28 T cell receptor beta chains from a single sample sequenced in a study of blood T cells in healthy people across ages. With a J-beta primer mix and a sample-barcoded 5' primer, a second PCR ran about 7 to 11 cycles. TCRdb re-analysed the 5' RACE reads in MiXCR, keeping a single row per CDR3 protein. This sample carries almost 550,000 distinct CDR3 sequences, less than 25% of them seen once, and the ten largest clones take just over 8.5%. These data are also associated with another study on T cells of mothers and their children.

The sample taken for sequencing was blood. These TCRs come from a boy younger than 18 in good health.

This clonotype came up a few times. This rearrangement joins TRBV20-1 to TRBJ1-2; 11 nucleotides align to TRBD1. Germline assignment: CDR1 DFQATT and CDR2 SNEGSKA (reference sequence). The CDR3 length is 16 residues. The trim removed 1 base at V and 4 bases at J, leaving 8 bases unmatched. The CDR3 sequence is CSARGGGTGGAYGYTF. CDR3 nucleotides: TGCAGTGCTAGAGGGGGCGGGACAGGGGGTGCCTATGGCTACACCTTC.

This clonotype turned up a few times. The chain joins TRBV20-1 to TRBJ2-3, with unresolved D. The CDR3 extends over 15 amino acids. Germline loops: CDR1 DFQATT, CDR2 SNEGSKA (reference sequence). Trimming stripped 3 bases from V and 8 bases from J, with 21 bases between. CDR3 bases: TGCAGTGCTAGTTCCCCAGCGTTACCAGGTGGTACGCAGTATTTT. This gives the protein CSASSPALPGGTQYF.

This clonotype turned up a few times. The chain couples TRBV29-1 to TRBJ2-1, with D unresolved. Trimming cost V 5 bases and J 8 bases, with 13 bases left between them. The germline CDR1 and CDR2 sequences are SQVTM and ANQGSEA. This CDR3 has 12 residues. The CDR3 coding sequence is TGCAGCGTTATTAAGAGCCCAGATGAGCAGTTCTTC. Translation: CSVIKSPDEQFF.

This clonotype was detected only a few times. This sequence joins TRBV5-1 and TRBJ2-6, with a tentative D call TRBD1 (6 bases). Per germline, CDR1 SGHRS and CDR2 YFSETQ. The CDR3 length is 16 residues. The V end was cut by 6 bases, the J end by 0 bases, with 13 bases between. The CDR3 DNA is TGCGCCAGCAAACCGGGACACCGCTCTGGGGCCAACGTCCTGACTTTC. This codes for CASKPGHRSGANVLTF.

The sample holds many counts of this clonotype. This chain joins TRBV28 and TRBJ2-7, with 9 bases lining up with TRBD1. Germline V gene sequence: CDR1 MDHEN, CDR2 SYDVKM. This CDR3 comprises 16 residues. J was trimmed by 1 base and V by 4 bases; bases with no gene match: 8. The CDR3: CASSSGPGQGSYEQYF. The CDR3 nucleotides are TGTGCCAGCAGTTCCGGGCCGGGACAGGGTTCCTACGAGCAGTACTTC.

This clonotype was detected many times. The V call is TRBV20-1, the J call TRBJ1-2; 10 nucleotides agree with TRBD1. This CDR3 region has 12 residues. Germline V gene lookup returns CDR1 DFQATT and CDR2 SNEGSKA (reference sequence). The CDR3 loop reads CSPLGQGMGYTF. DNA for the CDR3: TGCAGCCCCTTGGGACAGGGGATGGGCTACACCTTC.

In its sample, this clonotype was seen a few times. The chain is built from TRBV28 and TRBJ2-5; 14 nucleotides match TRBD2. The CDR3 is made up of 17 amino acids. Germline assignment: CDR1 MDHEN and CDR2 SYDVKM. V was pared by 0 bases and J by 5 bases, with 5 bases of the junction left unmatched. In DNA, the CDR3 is TGTGCCAGCAGTTTATGGATTGGGACTAGCGGGAGTGAGACCCAGTACTTC. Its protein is CASSLWIGTSGSETQYF.

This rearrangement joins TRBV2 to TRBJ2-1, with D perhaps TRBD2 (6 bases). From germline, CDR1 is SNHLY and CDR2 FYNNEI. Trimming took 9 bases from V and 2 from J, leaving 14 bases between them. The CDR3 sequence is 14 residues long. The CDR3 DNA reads TGTGCCAGGGGGAGGACGGGAGCCTACAATGAGCAGTTCTTC. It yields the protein CARGRTGAYNEQFF.

CDR3 sequence: CSARGLLGEGRHEQFF. The CDR3 coding sequence is TGCAGTGCTAGAGGACTCTTGGGGGAGGGCCGCCATGAGCAGTTCTTC. The J gene is TRBJ2-1, the V gene TRBV20-1, with TRBD2 matching over 7 bases. CDR1 DFQATT and CDR2 SNEGSKA come from the germline V gene (reference sequence). The CDR3 loop spans 16 amino acids. Unmatched junction bases numbered 14, after V lost 1 base and J lost 8 bases.

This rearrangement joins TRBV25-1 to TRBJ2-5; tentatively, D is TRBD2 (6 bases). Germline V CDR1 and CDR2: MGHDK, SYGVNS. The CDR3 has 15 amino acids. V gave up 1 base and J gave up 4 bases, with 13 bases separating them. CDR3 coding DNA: TGTGCCAGCAGTGAATCCCTGGGGGGTTTAGAGACCCAGTACTTC. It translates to CASSESLGGLETQYF.

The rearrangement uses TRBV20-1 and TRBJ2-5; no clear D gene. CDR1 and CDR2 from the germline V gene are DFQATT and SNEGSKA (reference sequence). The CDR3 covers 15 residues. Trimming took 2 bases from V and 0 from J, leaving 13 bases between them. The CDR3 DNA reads TGCAGTGCTAGAAAGGGCCTGCAGTACCAAGAGACCCAGTACTTC. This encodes CSARKGLQYQETQYF.

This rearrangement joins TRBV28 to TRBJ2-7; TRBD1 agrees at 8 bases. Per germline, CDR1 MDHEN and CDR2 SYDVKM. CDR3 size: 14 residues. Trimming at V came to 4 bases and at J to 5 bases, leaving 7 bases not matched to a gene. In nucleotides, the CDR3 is TGTGCCAGCAGTTATTGGACAGGGATCGACGAGCAGTACTTC. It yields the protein CASSYWTGIDEQYF.

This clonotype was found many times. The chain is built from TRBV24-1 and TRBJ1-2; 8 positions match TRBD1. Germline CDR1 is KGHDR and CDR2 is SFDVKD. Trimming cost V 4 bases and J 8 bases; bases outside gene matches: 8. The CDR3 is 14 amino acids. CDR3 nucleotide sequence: TGTGCCACCAGTGACTGGACAGGGACGGGAGGCTACACCTTC. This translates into CATSDWTGTGGYTF.

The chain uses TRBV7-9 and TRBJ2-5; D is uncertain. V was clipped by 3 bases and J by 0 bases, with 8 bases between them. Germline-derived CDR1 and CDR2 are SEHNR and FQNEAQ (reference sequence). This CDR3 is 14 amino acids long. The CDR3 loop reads CASSFTGDQETQYF. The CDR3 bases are TGTGCCAGCAGCTTTACCGGCGACCAAGAGACCCAGTACTTC.

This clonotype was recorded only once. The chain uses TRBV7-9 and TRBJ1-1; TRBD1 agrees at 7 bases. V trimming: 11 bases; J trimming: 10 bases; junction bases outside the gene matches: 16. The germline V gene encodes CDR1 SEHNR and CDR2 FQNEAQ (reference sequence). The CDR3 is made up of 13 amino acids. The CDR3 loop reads CASSRQGVSGAFF. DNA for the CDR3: TGTGCCTCCTCGAGGCAGGGGGTTTCGGGAGCTTTCTTT. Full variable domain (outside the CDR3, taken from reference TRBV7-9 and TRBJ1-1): DTGVSQNPRHKITKRGQNVTFRCDPISEHNRLYWYRQTLGQGPEFLTYFQNEAQLEKSRLLSDRFSAERPKGSFSTLEIQRTEQGDSAMYLCASSRQGVSGAFFGQGTRLTVV.

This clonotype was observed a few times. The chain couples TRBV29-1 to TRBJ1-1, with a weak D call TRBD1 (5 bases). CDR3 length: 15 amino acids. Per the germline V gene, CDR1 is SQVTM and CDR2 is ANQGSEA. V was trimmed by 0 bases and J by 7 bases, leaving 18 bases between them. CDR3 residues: CSVEEESLTGGEAFF. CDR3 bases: TGCAGCGTTGAAGAAGAATCCCTCACGGGGGGTGAAGCTTTCTTT.

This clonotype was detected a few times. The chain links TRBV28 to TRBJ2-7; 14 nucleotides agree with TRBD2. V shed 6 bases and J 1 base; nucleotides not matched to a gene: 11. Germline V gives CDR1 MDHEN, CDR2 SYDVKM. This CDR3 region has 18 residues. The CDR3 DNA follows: TGTGCCAGCAGATCTCCCGGGACTAGCGGGAGATCTTCCTACGAGCAGTACTTC. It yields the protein CASRSPGTSGRSSYEQYF.

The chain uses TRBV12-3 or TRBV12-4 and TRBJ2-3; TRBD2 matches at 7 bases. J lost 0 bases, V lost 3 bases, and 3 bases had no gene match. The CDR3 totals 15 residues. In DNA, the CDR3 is TGTGCCAGCAGTTTCGAGACTAGCAGCACAGATACGCAGTATTTT. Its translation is CASSFETSSTDTQYF.

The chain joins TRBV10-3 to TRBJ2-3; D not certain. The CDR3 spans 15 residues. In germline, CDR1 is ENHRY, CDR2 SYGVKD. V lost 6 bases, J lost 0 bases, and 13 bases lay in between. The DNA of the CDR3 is TGTGCCATCAGGTCGGCATCTACTAGCACAGATACGCAGTATTTT. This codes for CAIRSASTSTDTQYF.

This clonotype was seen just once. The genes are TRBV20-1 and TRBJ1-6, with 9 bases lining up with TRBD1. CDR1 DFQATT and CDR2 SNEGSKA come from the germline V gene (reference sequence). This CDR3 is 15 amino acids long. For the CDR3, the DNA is TGCAGCACAACGCCGGGACAGGGATTAAATTCACCCCTCCACTTT. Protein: CSTTPGQGLNSPLHF.

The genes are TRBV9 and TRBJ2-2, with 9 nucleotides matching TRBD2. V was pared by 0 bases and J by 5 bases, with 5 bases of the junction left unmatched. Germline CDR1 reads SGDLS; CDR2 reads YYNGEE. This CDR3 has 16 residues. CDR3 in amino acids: CASSVGSGGLTGELFF. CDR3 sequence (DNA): TGTGCCAGCAGCGTAGGTAGCGGGGGCCTGACCGGGGAGCTGTTTTTT.

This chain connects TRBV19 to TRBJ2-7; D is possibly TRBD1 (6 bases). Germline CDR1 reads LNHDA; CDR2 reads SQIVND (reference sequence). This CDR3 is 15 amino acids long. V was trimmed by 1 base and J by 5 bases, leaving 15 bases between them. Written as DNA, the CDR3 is TGTGCCAGTAGTATAGGGGGACACTGGTTCGACGAGCAGTACTTC. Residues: CASSIGGHWFDEQYF.

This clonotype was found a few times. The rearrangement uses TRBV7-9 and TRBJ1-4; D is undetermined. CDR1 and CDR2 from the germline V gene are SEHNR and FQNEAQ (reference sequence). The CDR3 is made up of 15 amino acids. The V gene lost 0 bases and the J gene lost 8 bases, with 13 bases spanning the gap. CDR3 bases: TGTGCCAGCAGCTTAGCCGACATGTCGACAGAAAAACTGTTTTTT. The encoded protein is CASSLADMSTEKLFF. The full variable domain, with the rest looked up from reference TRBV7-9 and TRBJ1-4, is DTGVSQNPRHKITKRGQNVTFRCDPISEHNRLYWYRQTLGQGPEFLTYFQNEAQLEKSRLLSDRFSAERPKGSFSTLEIQRTEQGDSAMYLCASSLADMSTEKLFFGSGTQLSVL.

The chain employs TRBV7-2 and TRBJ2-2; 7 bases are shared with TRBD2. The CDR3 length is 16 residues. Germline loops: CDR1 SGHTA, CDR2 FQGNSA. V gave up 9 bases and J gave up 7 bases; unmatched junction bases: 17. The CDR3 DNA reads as TGTGCCAGTACACCCGAAGGATTAGCGGGTATCGGGGAGCTGTTTTTT. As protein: CASTPEGLAGIGELFF.

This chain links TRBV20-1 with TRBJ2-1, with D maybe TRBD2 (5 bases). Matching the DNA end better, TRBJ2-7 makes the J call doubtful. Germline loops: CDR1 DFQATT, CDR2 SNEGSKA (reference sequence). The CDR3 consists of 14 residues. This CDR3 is CSATLRGSTYEQYF. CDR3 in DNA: TGCAGTGCAACCCTTAGAGGGAGCACCTACGAGCAGTACTTC.

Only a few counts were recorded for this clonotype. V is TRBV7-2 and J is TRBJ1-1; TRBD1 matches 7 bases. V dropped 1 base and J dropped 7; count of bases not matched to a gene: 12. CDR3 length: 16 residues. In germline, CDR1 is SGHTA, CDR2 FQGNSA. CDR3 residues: CASSLVSDREGFEAFF. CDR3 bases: TGTGCCAGCAGCTTAGTGTCCGACAGGGAGGGGTTTGAAGCTTTCTTT.

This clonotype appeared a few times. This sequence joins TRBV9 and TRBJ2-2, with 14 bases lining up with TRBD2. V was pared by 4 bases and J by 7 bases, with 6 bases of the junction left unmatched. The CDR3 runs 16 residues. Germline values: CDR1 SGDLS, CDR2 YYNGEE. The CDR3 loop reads CASSPGLAGANGELFF. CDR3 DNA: TGTGCCAGCAGCCCGGGACTAGCGGGAGCGAACGGGGAGCTGTTTTTT.

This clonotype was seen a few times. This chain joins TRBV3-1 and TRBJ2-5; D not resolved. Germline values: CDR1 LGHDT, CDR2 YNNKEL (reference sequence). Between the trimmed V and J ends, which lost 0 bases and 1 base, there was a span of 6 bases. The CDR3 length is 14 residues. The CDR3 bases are TGTGCCAGCAGCCAAGATGCCATCCAAGAGACCCAGTACTTC. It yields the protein CASSQDAIQETQYF.